The 28 T cell receptor beta chains below come from one sample, sequenced in a study of identical twins. A single record per CDR3 protein comes from TCRdb applying MiXCR to the 5' RACE reads. The sample shows roughly 720,000 distinct CDR3 sequences, about 20% of them seen only once. The sample was also linked to a second study, of T cells expressing NK-cell markers.

Sequenced sample: PBMCs. The receptors were gathered from a woman younger than 30 in good health.

This chain connects TRBV9 to TRBJ2-7; D tentatively reads TRBD1 or TRBD2 (5 bases each). This CDR3 is 16 amino acids long. The V end lost 4 bases, the J end lost 0 bases, and 17 bases lay between the germline ends. Germline V lookup: CDR1 SGDLS, CDR2 YYNGEE. The CDR3: CASSPQGPLYSYEQYF. Here the CDR3 DNA reads TGTGCCAGCAGCCCTCAGGGACCCCTTTACTCCTACGAGCAGTACTTC.

This clonotype has a count of ten or more. The chain couples TRBV29-1 to TRBJ2-3, with D perhaps TRBD2 (6 bases). V was clipped by 1 base and J by 2 bases, with 16 bases between them. Germline CDR1 is SQVTM and CDR2 is ANQGSEA. CDR3 length: 16 amino acids. CDR3 coding DNA: TGCAGCGTTGAAGGGCCGGCGGGGAAATCCACAGATACGCAGTATTTT. Protein sequence: CSVEGPAGKSTDTQYF.

The chain recombines TRBV20-1 with TRBJ2-1; the D gene could be TRBD1 or TRBD2 (5 bases each). The germline gives CDR1 DFQATT, CDR2 SNEGSKA (reference sequence). The ends were cut back, 0 bases at V and 5 bases at J, with 11 bases in the middle. This CDR3 is 14 amino acids long. The CDR3 DNA sequence: TGCAGTGCTAGAGAAGGGGAGTACGACAATGAGCAGTTCTTC. It is translated as CSAREGEYDNEQFF.

This clonotype appeared a few times. The rearrangement joins TRBV20-1 to TRBJ2-3; D call uncertain. Trimming removed 3 bases at V and 4 bases at J, with 11 bases between. The V gene's germline CDR1 is DFQATT and CDR2 SNEGSKA (reference sequence). The CDR3 loop spans 13 amino acids. The CDR3 DNA reads TGCAGTGCTAGGGGATCTAAGTCAGATACGCAGTATTTT. Translating gives CSARGSKSDTQYF.

In its sample, this clonotype was seen a few times. The chain couples TRBV10-3 to TRBJ1-1; D unresolved. The CDR3 covers 17 residues. Germline V gene lookup returns CDR1 ENHRY and CDR2 SYGVKD. Trimming shortened V by 3 bases and J by 0 bases, and 17 bases separated the two germline ends. In nucleotides, the CDR3 is TGTGCCATCAGTGAAGGAGAGGACTCTGTCATGAACACTGAAGCTTTCTTT. Residues: CAISEGEDSVMNTEAFF.

The count of this clonotype is one. This chain connects TRBV12-3 or TRBV12-4 to TRBJ2-1; the D is unclear. The length of the CDR3 is 13 residues. V lost 2 bases and J 4 bases, leaving 6 bases between the germline ends. In DNA, the CDR3 is TGTGCCAGCAGTTTACAGATATACAATGAGCAGTTCTTC. This gives the protein CASSLQIYNEQFF.

This clonotype turned up a few times. The chain combines TRBV5-1 with TRBJ2-2; D possibly corresponds to TRBD1 (6 bases). The CDR3 loop spans 17 amino acids. V lost 2 bases and J lost 4, with 18 bases in between. Germline assignment: CDR1 SGHRS and CDR2 YFSETQ. The CDR3 DNA is TGCGCCAGCAGCTTCTTGTTGGGGGCAACGAGCACCGGGGAGCTGTTTTTT. The encoded protein is CASSFLLGATSTGELFF.

The chain employs TRBV7-9 and TRBJ1-2; no definite D call. There are 12 residues in the CDR3. Germline CDR1 and CDR2: SEHNR and FQNEAQ (reference sequence). Trimming shortened V by 1 base and J by 8 bases, and 8 bases separated the two germline ends. The CDR3 loop is CASSLEYEGYTF. In DNA form, the CDR3 reads TGTGCCAGCAGCTTAGAGTACGAGGGCTACACCTTC.

The chain is built from TRBV30 and TRBJ2-5; no definite D call. The CDR3 totals 12 residues. Germline-derived CDR1 and CDR2 are GTSNPN and SVGIG (reference sequence). V was trimmed by 1 base and J by 5 bases, leaving 8 bases between them. CDR3 sequence: CAWSAPGETQYF. CDR3 in DNA: TGTGCCTGGAGTGCCCCCGGGGAGACCCAGTACTTC.

This clonotype was observed a handful of times. This chain links TRBV5-1 with TRBJ2-3; 9 bases map to TRBD2. The CDR3 consists of 15 residues. V was pared by 0 bases and J by 7 bases, with 6 bases of the junction left unmatched. From germline, CDR1 is SGHRS and CDR2 YFSETQ. Written as DNA, the CDR3 is TGCGCCAGCAGCTTGGGACTAGCGGACCTAAATACGCAGTATTTT. Translating gives CASSLGLADLNTQYF.

This clonotype was recorded a few times. The chain joins TRBV15 to TRBJ2-3; D ambiguous. Germline values: CDR1 LNHNV, CDR2 YYDKDF (reference sequence). Trimming took off 3 bases at V and 1 base at J, with 8 bases between the two ends. This CDR3 spans 14 amino acids. Written as DNA, the CDR3 is TGTGCCACCAGCAGCTTCATGGGCACAGATACGCAGTATTTT. It specifies CATSSFMGTDTQYF.

The V call is TRBV9, the J call TRBJ1-4; no definite D call. Looked up from germline, CDR1 is SGDLS and CDR2 is YYNGEE. Trimming took 3 bases from V and 4 from J, leaving 13 bases between them. CDR3 length: 15 residues. In DNA, the CDR3 is TGTGCCAGCAGCGCCGGCGGAACGCTTAATGAAAAACTGTTTTTT. Its translation: CASSAGGTLNEKLFF.

This clonotype has just a few counts. V gene TRBV7-8 combines with J gene TRBJ2-3, with D perhaps being TRBD1 or TRBD2 (6 bases each). The ends were cut back, 11 bases at V and 0 bases at J, with 15 bases in the middle. The CDR3 is made up of 14 amino acids. Germline V gene sequence: CDR1 SGHVS, CDR2 FQNEAQ. The CDR3 loop reads CACLRGPSTDTQYF. CDR3 DNA: TGTGCCTGTCTACGGGGGCCGAGCACAGATACGCAGTATTTT.

This clonotype showed up just a few times. The chain carries TRBV5-5 and TRBJ2-6; no definite D call. Germline CDR1 is SGHKS and CDR2 is YYEKEE (reference sequence). CDR3 length: 17 residues. With 0 bases removed from V and 1 base from J, the gap between germline ends came to 11 bases. This CDR3 is CASSLEVWISGANVLTF. The DNA for the CDR3 is TGTGCCAGCAGCTTGGAGGTGTGGATATCTGGGGCCAACGTCCTGACTTTC.

This clonotype was detected many times. The rearrangement links TRBV6-2 or TRBV6-3 to TRBJ2-3; 11 positions agree with TRBD2. Unmatched junction bases numbered 8, after V lost 8 bases and J lost 4 bases. CDR3 length: 15 amino acids. The germline CDR1 and CDR2 sequences are MNHEY and SVGEGT. CDR3 loop: CASGSGRAGSDTQYF. CDR3 DNA sequence: TGTGCCAGCGGTAGCGGGAGGGCCGGTTCAGATACGCAGTATTTT.

This clonotype has just a few counts. The chain is built from TRBV3-1 and TRBJ2-1; 7 bases align to TRBD2. Germline CDR1 reads LGHDT; CDR2 reads YNNKEL (reference sequence). The CDR3 contains 14 residues. V lost 0 bases, J lost 9 bases, and 5 bases stayed unmatched. CDR3 bases: TGTGCCAGCAGCCAAGATGCTTTAGCGGGTGAGCAGTTCTTC. Translation: CASSQDALAGEQFF.

Only a few counts were recorded for this clonotype. V usage is TRBV11-2 and J usage is TRBJ2-7; 10 bases line up with TRBD1. This CDR3 has 15 amino acids. V shed 5 bases, J shed 5 bases, and the junction held 9 bases outside the gene matches. Germline V gene data show CDR1 as SGHAT and CDR2 as FQNNGV. DNA of the CDR3: TGTGCCAGCAGCCGAACGGGACAGGGGATCAACGAGCAGTACTTC. Its protein product is CASSRTGQGINEQYF.

This clonotype has just a few counts. The rearrangement joins TRBV5-6 to TRBJ1-2; D is unresolved. CDR3 length: 14 residues. Germline loops: CDR1 SGHDT, CDR2 YYEEEE. V was pared by 5 bases and J by 4 bases, with 15 bases between. The CDR3 DNA reads as TGTGCCAGCAGACTATGGACGGCTGCCTATGGCTACACCTTC. It translates to CASRLWTAAYGYTF.

This clonotype occurred a few times. The chain combines TRBV9 with TRBJ2-1; a possible D gene is TRBD2 (6 bases). Germline lookup yields CDR1 SGDLS and CDR2 YYNGEE. Trimming removed 4 bases from V and 12 bases from J, with 23 bases in between. This CDR3 is 15 amino acids long. The CDR3, as DNA: TGTGCCAGCAGCCCTCAGACTAGTTTTGGGCTTGGGCAGTTCTTC. Its translation is CASSPQTSFGLGQFF. Using reference TRBV9 and TRBJ2-1 for the parts outside the CDR3, the full variable domain is DSGVTQTPKHLITATGQRVTLRCSPRSGDLSVYWYQQSLDQGLQFLIQYYNGEERAKGNILERFSAQQFPDLHSELNLSSLELGDSALYFCASSPQTSFGLGQFFGPGTRLTVL.

This sequence joins TRBV5-1 and TRBJ2-7; D is unresolved. V lost 3 bases to trimming and J lost 5 bases, with 12 bases between them. The CDR3 length is 13 residues. Looked up from germline, CDR1 is SGHRS and CDR2 is YFSETQ. The CDR3: CASSYQSRDEQYF. The CDR3 DNA is TGCGCCAGCAGCTACCAGTCCCGAGACGAGCAGTACTTC.

In this sample, this clonotype turned up once. J is TRBJ1-5 and V is TRBV19; D unclear. Germline V CDR1 and CDR2: LNHDA, SQIVND (reference sequence). This CDR3 contains 15 residues. Trimming took 5 bases from V and 3 from J, leaving 14 bases between them. CDR3 in amino acids: CASSGPTGVNQPQHF. CDR3 coding DNA: TGTGCCAGTAGTGGACCGACGGGAGTCAATCAGCCCCAGCATTTT.

This clonotype was detected only a few times. The chain uses TRBV7-2 and TRBJ1-6; TRBD1 is a possible D gene (5 bases). There are 14 residues in the CDR3. Trimming removed 7 bases at V and 9 bases at J, with 16 bases between. In germline, CDR1 is SGHTA, CDR2 FQGNSA. CDR3 coding DNA: TGTGCCAGCACCGGAGGGGTTTCGACTTCACCCCTCCACTTT. Protein: CASTGGVSTSPLHF.

The chain has TRBV27 and TRBJ2-1; D call uncertain. The V gene lost 5 bases and the J gene lost 7 bases, with 6 bases spanning the gap. Germline V lookup: CDR1 MNHEY, CDR2 SMNVEV (reference sequence). This CDR3 contains 11 residues. The CDR3 DNA reads TGTGCCAGCAGTCATGGTAATGAGCAGTTCTTC. It translates to CASSHGNEQFF.

This clonotype was detected only a few times. This rearrangement joins TRBV20-1 to TRBJ2-1; TRBD2 agrees at 9 bases. After removal of 0 bases from V and 10 bases from J, the junction contained 10 bases not matched to a gene. This CDR3 spans 15 amino acids. Germline values: CDR1 DFQATT, CDR2 SNEGSKA (reference sequence). The CDR3 coding sequence is TGCAGTGCTAGAGAGGTAGTAGCGGGAGTACAAGAGCAGTTCTTC. Translating it yields CSAREVVAGVQEQFF.

This clonotype has a count of ten or more. This chain joins TRBV4-3 and TRBJ2-1, with TRBD2 matching over 10 bases. Germline trimming cut 0 bases from V and 2 bases from J; bases unmatched to any gene: 7. CDR3 length: 18 amino acids. Germline CDR1 and CDR2: LGHNA and YSLEER. The CDR3 DNA follows: TGCGCCAGCAGCCAAGATAGTAGCGGGAGGACCCCCTACAATGAGCAGTTCTTC. Encoded protein: CASSQDSSGRTPYNEQFF.

Many counts were recorded for this clonotype. The gene calls are TRBV29-1 and TRBJ1-4; D not resolved. V was cut by 4 bases and J by 7 bases, with 10 bases left in between. The germline V gene encodes CDR1 SQVTM and CDR2 ANQGSEA. The CDR3 runs to 12 residues. CDR3 sequence (DNA): TGCAGCGTTGGCGCAGTCGGTGAAAAACTGTTTTTT. Protein sequence: CSVGAVGEKLFF.

This clonotype appeared a few times. This sequence joins TRBV6-5 and TRBJ2-3; D is ambiguous. CDR3 length: 14 residues. Deletions cut 0 bases from V and 1 base from J, with 5 bases between. Germline CDR1 is MNHEY and CDR2 is SVGAGI. As DNA, the CDR3 is TGTGCCAGCAGTTACTCCGCGGGCACAGATACGCAGTATTTT. Protein sequence: CASSYSAGTDTQYF.

This clonotype occurred a few times. CDR3 in amino acids: CSVEIWFSGNTDTQYF. CDR3 sequence (DNA): TGCAGCGTTGAAATATGGTTTAGCGGGAATACAGATACGCAGTATTTT. This sequence joins TRBV29-1 and TRBJ2-3; 8 bases agree with TRBD2. V shed 2 bases and J 3 bases; nucleotides not matched to a gene: 10. The CDR3 loop spans 16 amino acids. The V gene's germline CDR1 is SQVTM and CDR2 ANQGSEA.